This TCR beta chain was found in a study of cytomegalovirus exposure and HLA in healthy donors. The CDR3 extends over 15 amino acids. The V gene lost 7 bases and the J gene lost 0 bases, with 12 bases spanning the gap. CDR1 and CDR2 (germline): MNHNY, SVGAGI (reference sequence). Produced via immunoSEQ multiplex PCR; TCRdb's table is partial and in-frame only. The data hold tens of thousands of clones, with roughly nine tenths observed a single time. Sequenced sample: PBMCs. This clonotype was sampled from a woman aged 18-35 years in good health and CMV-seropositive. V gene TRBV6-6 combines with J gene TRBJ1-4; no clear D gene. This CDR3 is CASNSNSATNEKLFF. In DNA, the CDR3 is TGTGCCAGCAACAGCAACAGTGCAACTAATGAAAAACTGTTTTTT.